The entry below describes one TCR beta chain. No antigen is known for it. The data belong to a study of T cells expressing NK-cell markers. Each CDR3 protein gets one entry in TCRdb, which reprocessed the 5' RACE reads and gives no DNA. The ten most abundant clones cover 7.3% of a sample with more than 400,000 distinct CDR3 sequences. The study, taken as a whole, reports: HCMV specificity of the expanded NKG2C+ T cell clones was not established.

This CDR3 has 15 residues. Looked up from germline, CDR1 is SGHTA and CDR2 is FQGNSA. V gene TRBV7-2 combines with J gene TRBJ2-5; TCRdb designates TRBD2, a call that cannot be tested without DNA. The sequence derives from a woman between 18 and 70 years old in good health. Sequencing used blood T cells: a sorted CD56 or NKG2C T cell subset, CD4+ or CD8+ T cells, or bulk PBMC T cells (not recorded which). CDR3 region: CASSGLAGFQETQYF.